A single sample gave rise to the 17 T cell receptor beta chains below, sequenced in a study of shared clonotypes between healthy human individuals. Produced via immunoSEQ multiplex PCR; TCRdb's table is partial and in-frame only. The table shows around 500,000 clones, with around four fifths occurring only once. Sequencing input: PBMCs. These receptors came from a woman aged 40 to 50 in good health. Some clones in this sample may be carry-over from other donors' samples.

The gene calls are TRBV7-9 and TRBJ2-3; TRBD2 matches 11 bases. Germline V gene sequence: CDR1 SEHNR, CDR2 FQNEAQ (reference sequence). The CDR3 is made up of 16 amino acids. With V trimmed by 2 bases and J by 2 bases, 3 bases remained unmatched. The CDR3 sequence is CASSLILAGATDTQYF. CDR3 DNA: TGTGCCAGCAGCTTAATACTAGCGGGAGCCACAGATACGCAGTATTTT.

The genes are TRBV4-2 and TRBJ2-7; no reliable D call. Looked up from germline, CDR1 is LGHNA and CDR2 is YNFKEQ. The V end lost 0 bases, the J end lost 4 bases, and 10 bases lay between the germline ends. This CDR3 spans 14 amino acids. CDR3 protein: CASSQDLGSYEQYF. The CDR3 DNA follows: TGTGCCAGCAGCCAAGATCTCGGTAGTTACGAGCAGTACTTC.

The rearrangement links TRBV18 to TRBJ1-5; possibly TRBD1 for D (6 bases). The germline CDR1 and CDR2 sequences are KGHSH and LQKENI. There are 14 residues in the CDR3. The V end lost 3 bases, the J end lost 8 bases, and 14 bases lay between the germline ends. CDR3: CASSPRDTGEPQHF. Written as DNA, the CDR3 is TGTGCCAGCTCACCCCGGGACACCGGGGAGCCCCAGCATTTT.

The J gene is TRBJ2-1, the V gene TRBV7-9; 9 positions match TRBD1. This CDR3 has 17 amino acids. Per the germline V gene, CDR1 is SEHNR and CDR2 is FQNEAQ (reference sequence). Trimming cost V 1 base and J 6 bases; bases outside gene matches: 10. This CDR3 reads CASSLVLTGGASNEQFF. CDR3 DNA: TGTGCCAGCAGCTTAGTATTAACAGGGGGCGCGAGCAATGAGCAGTTCTTC. Together with reference TRBV7-9 and TRBJ2-1, the CDR3 gives the full variable domain: DTGVSQNPRHKITKRGQNVTFRCDPISEHNRLYWYRQTLGQGPEFLTYFQNEAQLEKSRLLSDRFSAERPKGSFSTLEIQRTEQGDSAMYLCASSLVLTGGASNEQFFGPGTRLTVL.

This clone was detected once. The V gene is TRBV7-8, the J gene TRBJ2-7; D is possibly TRBD2 (6 bases). Germline lookup yields CDR1 SGHVS and CDR2 FQNEAQ. This CDR3 comprises 11 residues. V lost 7 bases, J lost 6 bases, and 10 bases lay in between. In nucleotides, the CDR3 is TGTGCCAGCACTCGGGGGTCCGAGCAGTACTTC. It encodes CASTRGSEQYF.

This chain connects TRBV2 to TRBJ2-7; no definite D call. CDR3 length: 12 amino acids. Trimming shortened V by 11 bases and J by 2 bases, and 13 bases separated the two germline ends. Germline CDR1 SNHLY, CDR2 FYNNEI. The CDR3: CASDRAAYEQYF. The DNA of the CDR3 is TGTGCCTCAGATCGGGCGGCCTACGAGCAGTACTTC.

The chain uses TRBV28 and TRBJ2-7, with 15 bases identical to TRBD2. V shed 5 bases and J 7 bases; nucleotides not matched to a gene: 3. This CDR3 is 14 amino acids long. CDR1 is MDHEN, CDR2 SYDVKM, per germline. As DNA, the CDR3 is TGTGCCAGCAGTGGACTAGCGGGAGGGCCTGAGCAGTACTTC. This codes for CASSGLAGGPEQYF.

V gene TRBV28 combines with J gene TRBJ2-7; D possibly uses TRBD1 or TRBD2 (5 bases each). V lost 5 bases and J lost 0, with 14 bases in between. This CDR3 has 15 residues. Germline V CDR1 and CDR2: MDHEN, SYDVKM. The DNA for the CDR3 is TGTGCCAGCAGTACCCGGGACGGCCACTCCTACGAGCAGTACTTC. Translation: CASSTRDGHSYEQYF.

The V and J genes are TRBV10-3 and TRBJ2-7, with 10 bases matching TRBD2. Losses at the gene ends were 0 bases for V and 12 bases for J; bases not matched to a gene: 5. Germline V lookup: CDR1 ENHRY, CDR2 SYGVKD. This CDR3 is 13 amino acids long. The CDR3 protein is CAISESTGTSVYF. As DNA, the CDR3 is TGTGCCATCAGTGAGTCTACCGGGACTAGCGTGTACTTC.

The chain links TRBV27 to TRBJ2-7; TRBD1 matches at 9 bases. V trimming: 5 bases; J trimming: 1 base; junction bases outside the gene matches: 9. Germline CDR1 is MNHEY and CDR2 is SMNVEV (reference sequence). The CDR3 is 16 residues long. The chain's CDR3 is CASSTPLTGGSYEQYF. CDR3 in DNA: TGTGCCAGCAGTACCCCCCTGACAGGGGGTTCCTACGAGCAGTACTTC.

The genes are TRBV6-6 and TRBJ1-5; 10 nucleotides agree with TRBD1. The V gene's germline CDR1 is MNHNY and CDR2 SVGAGI (reference sequence). Germline trimming cut 5 bases from V and 12 bases from J; bases unmatched to any gene: 13. The CDR3 runs to 15 residues. The CDR3 coding sequence is TGTGCCAGCAGTCCACGCCGGACAGGGGGGACGGACCAGCATTTT. Protein: CASSPRRTGGTDQHF.

The rearrangement joins TRBV4-2 to TRBJ2-7, with a tentative D call TRBD2 (5 bases). CDR3 length: 15 amino acids. The ends were cut back, 0 bases at V and 0 bases at J, with 9 bases in the middle. CDR1 LGHNA and CDR2 YNFKEQ come from the germline V gene. The CDR3 loop reads CASSQEAGTSYEQYF. In DNA, the CDR3 is TGTGCCAGCAGCCAAGAGGCGGGTACCTCCTACGAGCAGTACTTC.

The sample holds one count of this clone. The CDR3, as DNA: TGCGCCAGCAGTGCGGGGAGGGCCCTCGGAGAGACCCAGTACTTC. It is translated as CASSAGRALGETQYF. The chain is built from TRBV10-1 and TRBJ2-5, with TRBD2 matching over 7 bases. The CDR3 consists of 15 residues. Germline V gene lookup returns CDR1 WNHNN and CDR2 SYGVQD (reference sequence). V was pared by 4 bases and J by 4 bases, with 9 bases of the junction left unmatched.

V and J are TRBV19 and TRBJ2-3; the match to TRBD1 covers 10 bases. V lost 7 bases, J lost 1 base, and 5 bases stayed unmatched. Germline assignment: CDR1 LNHDA and CDR2 SQIVND (reference sequence). There are 15 residues in the CDR3. Here the CDR3 reads CASTPGTGGTDTQYF. DNA of the CDR3: TGTGCCAGTACCCCAGGGACAGGGGGCACAGATACGCAGTATTTT.

This clone was seen a single time. This sample also contains other DNA sequences that code for the same CDR3. The chain joins TRBV15 to TRBJ2-1; 10 nucleotides match TRBD2. Germline V gene lookup returns CDR1 LNHNV and CDR2 YYDKDF (reference sequence). This CDR3 has 15 amino acids. The V and J ends lost 2 bases and 3 bases, in that order; junction bases with no gene match: 1. The CDR3 sequence: CATSRLAGDYNEQFF. DNA for the CDR3: TGTGCCACCAGCAGACTAGCGGGGGACTACAATGAGCAGTTCTTC.

This chain connects TRBV4-2 to TRBJ2-5, with D possibly being TRBD1 (6 bases). This CDR3 has 16 residues. V was clipped by 0 bases and J by 9 bases, with 20 bases between them. CDR1 is LGHNA, CDR2 YNFKEQ, per germline. Written as DNA, the CDR3 is TGTGCCAGCAGCCAAGATCGTGGACAGTCCCTCTACCCCCAGTACTTC. Translated, it gives CASSQDRGQSLYPQYF.

The J gene is TRBJ2-6, the V gene TRBV5-1, with no clear D. The germline V gene has CDR1 SGHRS and CDR2 YFSETQ. V lost 4 bases and J lost 2, with 13 bases in between. The CDR3 sequence is 16 residues long. The CDR3 DNA reads as TGCGCCAGCAGCAGCCCCGACGGTACTGGGGCCAACGTCCTGACTTTC. Encoded protein: CASSSPDGTGANVLTF.